Shown below are 10 T cell receptor beta chains from a single sample sequenced in a study of post-analysis software for immune sequencing data. Antigen specificity for these receptors is unknown. Points from the study as a whole: TRBV segments more frequent in patients than in controls numbered roughly 5 and included TRBV5-6, TRBV5-1 and TRBV20-1.

Prepared libraries of TCR beta cDNA carried unique molecular identifiers. TCRdb re-called the PCR reads through MiXCR, storing one row per CDR3 protein. This repertoire shows hundreds of thousands of distinct CDR3 sequences, approximately 53% found once; its top ten account for under 6%. What was sequenced was blood. These receptors all stem from a girl aged 5 to 17 with multiple sclerosis.

This clonotype was recorded a few times. This chain links TRBV9 with TRBJ2-3; unclear D gene. The CDR3 extends over 13 amino acids. V lost 0 bases and J 1 base, leaving 3 bases between the germline ends. CDR1 SGDLS and CDR2 YYNGEE come from the germline V gene. The DNA of the CDR3 is TGTGCCAGCAGCGTAGAGGGCACAGATACGCAGTATTTT. Its translation is CASSVEGTDTQYF.

V usage is TRBV2 and J usage is TRBJ2-7; 10 bases line up with TRBD1. The CDR3 is 18 amino acids. Germline loops: CDR1 SNHLY, CDR2 FYNNEI. With V trimmed by 6 bases and J by 0 bases, 14 bases remained unmatched. As DNA, the CDR3 is TGTGCCAGCAGACTAGCCTCCATCGGGACAGGGGACTCCTACGAGCAGTACTTC. Encoded protein: CASRLASIGTGDSYEQYF.

The chain joins TRBV6-6 to TRBJ2-7; a weak D match, TRBD2 (6 bases). Trimming pared 4 bases from V and 3 bases from J, leaving 10 bases between. Germline CDR1 reads MNHNY; CDR2 reads SVGAGI (reference sequence). The CDR3 sequence is 13 residues long. CDR3: CASSWRDDYEQYF. For the CDR3, the DNA is TGTGCCAGCAGTTGGAGGGACGACTACGAGCAGTACTTC.

The rearrangement links TRBV20-1 to TRBJ2-3, with D perhaps being TRBD1 or TRBD2 (5 bases each). The V end was cut by 3 bases, the J end by 8 bases, with 9 bases between. The CDR3 has 11 amino acids. CDR1 and CDR2 from the germline V gene are DFQATT and SNEGSKA (reference sequence). CDR3 loop: CSASSRGTQYF. The CDR3 DNA follows: TGCAGTGCTAGCTCGAGGGGTACGCAGTATTTT.

The chain combines TRBV19 with TRBJ2-1; D is perhaps TRBD1 or TRBD2 (5 bases each). The germline CDR1 and CDR2 sequences are LNHDA and SQIVND (reference sequence). The CDR3 is 16 residues long. Trimming cost V 7 bases and J 8 bases, with 24 bases left between them. CDR3 in amino acids: CASTLNSGARVDEQFF. CDR3 nucleotides: TGTGCCAGTACCCTCAATTCCGGGGCACGGGTAGATGAGCAGTTCTTC.

The CDR3 DNA reads TGCAGTGCTAGATCGCGCCCCGGGACAGGGGGTGCAGATACGCAGTATTTT. Translation: CSARSRPGTGGADTQYF. The chain employs TRBV20-1 and TRBJ2-3, with 11 bases matching TRBD1. V shed 2 bases and J 4 bases; nucleotides not matched to a gene: 11. CDR1 and CDR2 from the germline V gene are DFQATT and SNEGSKA (reference sequence). This CDR3 spans 17 amino acids.

This clonotype turned up a few times. The chain links TRBV7-2 to TRBJ1-2, with 10 bases identical to TRBD1. From germline, CDR1 is SGHTA and CDR2 FQGNSA. This CDR3 comprises 16 residues. Unmatched junction bases numbered 10, after V lost 3 bases and J lost 6 bases. The CDR3 region has the DNA TGTGCCAGCAGCTTTTGGCTGGGAGGGACAGGGGATGGCTACACCTTC. Translating gives CASSFWLGGTGDGYTF. Supplemented by reference TRBV7-2 and TRBJ1-2, the full variable domain reads GAGVSQSPSNKVTEKGKDVELRCDPISGHTALYWYRQSLGQGLEFLIYFQGNSAPDKSGLPSDRFSAERTGGSVSTLTIQRTQQEDSAVYLCASSFWLGGTGDGYTFGSGTRLTVV.

This clonotype has more than one count but fewer than ten. V is TRBV7-3 and J is TRBJ2-7; the D call may be TRBD1 or TRBD2 (5 bases each). CDR3 length: 14 amino acids. Germline CDR1 reads SGHTA; CDR2 reads FQGTGA. The V and J ends lost 3 bases and 4 bases respectively, with 13 bases between them. The DNA of the CDR3 is TGTGCCAGCAGCTTGAGCCCTGGGGGATACGAGCAGTACTTC. Encoded protein: CASSLSPGGYEQYF.

V and J are TRBV20-1 and TRBJ2-1, with TRBD2 matching over 13 bases. CDR1 is DFQATT and CDR2 is SNEGSKA in the germline V gene (reference sequence). The CDR3 has 14 amino acids. Trimming cost V 5 bases and J 6 bases; bases outside gene matches: 4. CDR3 sequence (DNA): TGCAGTGCTGGGACTAGCGGGGCCCCCAATGAGCAGTTCTTC. It codes for CSAGTSGAPNEQFF.

The chain uses TRBV2 and TRBJ2-7, with 9 bases identical to TRBD1. Trimming cost V 10 bases and J 9 bases; bases outside gene matches: 10. Germline V gives CDR1 SNHLY, CDR2 FYNNEI. The CDR3 is 12 amino acids. CDR3 protein: CATRQGGVGQYF. CDR3 sequence (DNA): TGTGCCACCCGACAGGGGGGAGTGGGGCAGTACTTC. The full variable domain, with the rest looked up from reference TRBV2 and TRBJ2-7, is EPEVTQTPSHQVTQMGQEVILRCVPISNHLYFYWYRQILGQKVEFLVSFYNNEISEKSEIFDDQFSVERPDGSNFTLKIRSTKLEDSAMYFCATRQGGVGQYFGPGTRLTVT.